This T cell receptor (beta chain) appears in the sequencing data of a study of T-cell reconstitution after alpha-beta-depleted transplantation in children. Regarding the study as a whole: After one year, T-cell counts and TCRbeta diversity mostly came from new T cells. Where alpha-beta T cells came from about two months after transplant was reportedly several hundred expanded graft clones. Some patients showed high day-60 TCRbeta diversity, which derived from surviving recipient T cells and thymic progenitors.

This CDR3 contains 15 residues. The germline gives CDR1 DFQATT, CDR2 SNEGSKA (reference sequence). V was clipped by 0 bases and J by 2 bases; unmatched bases: 6. This clonotype was detected only once. Its specificity is not known. It was with unique molecular identifiers that the TCRbeta library was prepared. TCRdb re-called the PCR reads with MiXCR, one entry per CDR3 protein. The table records about a million distinct CDR3 sequences, 25% to 30% of them present only once. The chain is built from TRBV20-1 and TRBJ2-7, with 8 bases lining up with TRBD1. The sequencing used PBMCs, mostly from graft donor cells, collected 360 days after TCRalphabeta/CD19-depleted stem cell transplant. The clonotype originates from a boy in the first two years of life who had a stem cell transplant for SCID, so the T cells may come from the graft donor. The CDR3 nucleotides read TGCAGTGCTAGAGATCCGCGACAGGGGACCTACGAGCAGTACTTC. Protein product: CSARDPRQGTYEQYF.